What follows describes a single TCR beta chain. The data originate from a study of blood T cell repertoires in COVID-19. This table comes from immunoSEQ multiplex PCR, and its TCRdb copy is limited to in-frame clones, with some not included. This repertoire shows about 230,000 clones, around four fifths found once; its top ten account for roughly 5.7%. V lost 0 bases to trimming and J lost 7 bases; unmatched junction nucleotides: 10. CDR1 and CDR2 from the germline V gene are SGDLS and YYNGEE. This CDR3 contains 16 residues. The rearrangement joins TRBV9 to TRBJ2-3; 8 bases line up with TRBD1. The sequenced sample was peripheral blood. This receptor was identified in a man older than 75 with acute or convalescent COVID-19. CDR3 in amino acids: CASSVAVGQDFYTQYF. In DNA form, the CDR3 reads TGTGCCAGCAGCGTAGCTGTGGGACAGGACTTTTATACGCAGTATTTT.